This T cell receptor beta chain was sequenced for a study of a mutant IDH1 vaccine in newly diagnosed glioma. Time point described: week 5, during vaccination. Vaccine doses each comprised 300 ug of mutant IDH1 20-mer peptide, with topical imiquimod. About this clone: As yet, its antigen is unknown. Mismatch with germline at one junction end may stem from a read error.

Data came from immunoSEQ multiplex PCR; TCRdb stores just in-frame clones and leaves some out. This sample has about 53,000 clones, with roughly 80% found just once. CDR1 is SEHNR and CDR2 is FQNEAQ in the germline V gene (reference sequence). There are 13 residues in the CDR3. The chain couples TRBV7-9 to TRBJ2-3; the D gene is possibly TRBD2 (5 bases). Here the sequenced sample was PBMCs, taken from a glioma patient whose treatment included an IDH1 peptide vaccine. The TCR originated in a woman aged 45-59 years with glioma. The DNA of the CDR3 is TGTGCCAGCAGGTTAGGAGGCGTGGATACGCAGTATTTT. Translated: CASRLGGVDTQYF.